The T cell receptor (beta chain) described here comes from a study of blood T cell repertoires in COVID-19. Across the whole study: From the United States, Italy and Spain came samples of acute and convalescent COVID-19.

Each participant's cohort was designated according to participant-reported clinical history. V shed 8 bases and J 3 bases; nucleotides not matched to a gene: 8. The CDR3 is 14 amino acids. Germline loops: CDR1 MNHEY, CDR2 SMNVEV (reference sequence). Authors' data handling: Estimation of nucleated cell counts relied on the amplification of reference gene primers. Method: immunoSEQ multiplex PCR; TCRdb's copy keeps in-frame clones and lacks some. V and J calls and clone size come straight from that table; D and trimming were deduced from the DNA. The top ten hold 2% to 3% of the sample, which has under 150,000 clones, around 84% seen once.

The chain carries TRBV27 and TRBJ1-2; 8 positions match TRBD1. The TCR was taken from a man in his forties with acute COVID-19. Material: PBMCs or T cells enriched from blood (not recorded which). For the CDR3, the DNA is TGTGCCAGCGCCCGACAGGGGCTTGACTATGGCTACACCTTC. Translating gives CASARQGLDYGYTF.